The 10 T cell receptor beta chains listed next were all sequenced from one sample in a study of blood T cell repertoires in COVID-19 (TCRdb year 2020). Library preparation was by the immunoSEQ multiplex PCR assay. The immuneACCESS repertoire file appears here via TCRdb, limited to in-frame rearrangements. These files lack a portion of the clones; in checked studies, under half of the deficit traces to unresolved V genes, and the cause of the others is not known. A total of just under 150,000 clones appear in this sample, roughly 87% of them only once. The ten largest make up just under 0.95% of the sample. Specimen: peripheral blood. The source of these receptors is a woman aged 45-65 years with acute or convalescent COVID-19.

The chain links TRBV7-4 to TRBJ2-2, with 13 bases that match TRBD2. The CDR3 has 16 amino acids. Germline values: CDR1 SGHVT, CDR2 SQSDAQ. Trimming at V came to 4 bases and at J to 7 bases, leaving 6 bases not matched to a gene. The CDR3: CASSSGTSGVGGELFF. The CDR3 DNA reads as TGTGCCAGCAGCTCAGGGACTAGCGGGGTGGGCGGGGAGCTGTTTTTT.

The gene calls are TRBV6-2 or TRBV6-3 and TRBJ2-7; 7 nucleotides match TRBD1. This CDR3 has 12 residues. The V and J ends lost 5 bases and 7 bases, in that order; junction bases with no gene match: 5. Germline V gene sequence: CDR1 MNHEY, CDR2 SVGEGT. The CDR3 DNA reads TGTGCCAGCAGTACACAGGGGTTAGAGCAGTACTTC. Encoded protein: CASSTQGLEQYF.

The chain recombines TRBV11-3 with TRBJ1-1, with a tentative D call TRBD1 (5 bases). This CDR3 has 12 residues. Germline-derived CDR1 and CDR2 are SGHNT and YENEEA. Trimming left V 1 base short and J 8 bases short, with 8 bases between. CDR3 DNA sequence: TGTGCCAGCAGCTTAGGCAGGGAAGAAGCTTTCTTT. It yields the protein CASSLGREEAFF.

The sample holds one count of this clone. J is TRBJ1-3 and V is TRBV19; the match to TRBD1 covers 10 bases. The CDR3 has 17 residues. After removal of 4 bases from V and 0 bases from J, the junction contained 6 bases not matched to a gene. CDR1 LNHDA and CDR2 SQIVND come from the germline V gene (reference sequence). The CDR3 sequence: CASSTTGGSSSGNTIYF. The DNA for the CDR3 is TGTGCCAGTAGTACGACAGGGGGCTCCAGCTCTGGAAACACCATATATTTT. The variable domain in full, completed from reference TRBV19 and TRBJ1-3, reads DGGITQSPKYLFRKEGQNVTLSCEQNLNHDAMYWYRQDPGQGLRLIYYSQIVNDFQKGDIAEGYSVSREKKESFPLTVTSAQKNPTAFYLCASSTTGGSSSGNTIYFGEGSWLTVV.

This clone was seen just once. V and J are TRBV2 and TRBJ2-7; TRBD2 is a possible D gene (7 bases). The CDR3 has 14 amino acids. In germline, CDR1 is SNHLY, CDR2 FYNNEI. Trimming shortened V by 6 bases and J by 2 bases, and 14 bases separated the two germline ends. The CDR3 here is CASSGWGGPYEQYF. Written as DNA, the CDR3 is TGTGCCAGCAGCGGCTGGGGGGGCCCCTACGAGCAGTACTTC.

The chain combines TRBV27 with TRBJ1-2; possibly TRBD1 for D (5 bases). There are 15 residues in the CDR3. CDR1 and CDR2 (germline): MNHEY, SMNVEV (reference sequence). The V end lost 6 bases, the J end lost 5 bases, and 19 bases lay between the germline ends. The CDR3 DNA reads as TGTGCCAGCAGCTCCATAACGGGACTTACTTATGGCTACACCTTC. It specifies CASSSITGLTYGYTF.

This rearrangement joins TRBV29-1 to TRBJ2-3, with 9 bases identical to TRBD1. Unmatched junction bases numbered 5, after V lost 3 bases and J lost 4 bases. Germline loops: CDR1 SQVTM, CDR2 ANQGSEA. The CDR3 spans 14 residues. In DNA, the CDR3 is TGCAGCGTTGACGACAGGGGGGTAGCAGATACGCAGTATTTT. Protein sequence: CSVDDRGVADTQYF.

V is TRBV5-4 and J is TRBJ2-7, with 7 bases aligning to TRBD1. Germline V gene data show CDR1 as SGHNT and CDR2 as YYREEE (reference sequence). Unmatched junction bases numbered 10, after V lost 4 bases and J lost 3 bases. CDR3 size: 15 residues. The CDR3 loop reads CASSPETGTRYEQYF. CDR3 bases: TGTGCCAGCAGCCCCGAGACAGGGACCCGCTACGAGCAGTACTTC.

The chain recombines TRBV7-6 with TRBJ2-7; D gene uncertain. This CDR3 has 14 residues. The germline CDR1 and CDR2 sequences are SGHVS and FNYEAQ. V was trimmed by 6 bases and J by 2 bases, leaving 14 bases between them. The CDR3 sequence is CASSLAGPTYEQYF. The CDR3 bases are TGTGCCAGCAGTTTGGCAGGCCCTACCTACGAGCAGTACTTC.

The chain carries TRBV11-2 and TRBJ1-2; D not certain. Germline V lookup: CDR1 SGHAT, CDR2 FQNNGV. This CDR3 has 14 residues. V lost 3 bases to trimming and J lost 7 bases, with 15 bases between them. CDR3 residues: CASSFERGIGGYTF. The DNA for the CDR3 is TGTGCCAGCAGCTTCGAGCGGGGAATTGGTGGCTACACCTTC. Supplemented by reference TRBV11-2 and TRBJ1-2, the full variable domain reads EAGVAQSPRYKIIEKRQSVAFWCNPISGHATLYWYQQILGQGPKLLIQFQNNGVVDDSQLPKDRFSAERLKGVDSTLKIQPAKLEDSAVYLCASSFERGIGGYTFGSGTRLTVV.